The 22 T cell receptor beta chains reported below all come from one sample, sequenced in a study of TIL therapy for anti-PD-1-resistant metastatic lung cancer. The immunoSEQ assay was v3. Generated by immunoSEQ multiplex PCR, the TCRdb table keeps only in-frame clones and is missing some. The sample includes about 60,000 clones, 55% to 75% of them seen just once. Time point reported: pre-treatment sample, taken before nivolumab and TIL therapy. This specimen consisted of blood, obtained at baseline. These receptors all come from a person between 30 and 79 years old with non-small cell lung cancer.

V and J are TRBV6-1 and TRBJ1-2, with 9 bases fitting TRBD1. V was pared by 11 bases and J by 3 bases, with 7 bases of the junction left unmatched. CDR1 and CDR2 (germline): MNHNS, SASEGT. The CDR3 extends over 13 amino acids. CDR3 protein: CAGSQGADYGYTF. In nucleotides, the CDR3 is TGTGCCGGCTCACAGGGGGCGGACTATGGCTACACCTTC.

V usage is TRBV5-4 and J usage is TRBJ2-7; tentative D call: TRBD1 (5 bases). Deletions cut 3 bases from V and 0 bases from J, with 13 bases between. In germline, CDR1 is SGHNT, CDR2 YYREEE (reference sequence). The CDR3 runs to 15 residues. In DNA, the CDR3 is TGTGCCAGCAGCTCATTAGACAGTAGCTCCTACGAGCAGTACTTC. It codes for CASSSLDSSSYEQYF.

This chain uses TRBV25-1 with TRBJ2-3; D perhaps matches TRBD2 (6 bases). The CDR3 length is 14 residues. Germline values: CDR1 MGHDK, CDR2 SYGVNS. V lost 5 bases to trimming and J lost 4 bases, with 13 bases between them. CDR3: CASSLSGGADTQYF. The CDR3, as DNA: TGTGCCAGCAGTCTGAGCGGAGGGGCAGATACGCAGTATTTT. Drawing the rest from reference TRBV25-1 and TRBJ2-3, the complete variable domain is EADIYQTPRYLVIGTGKKITLECSQTMGHDKMYWYQQDPGMELHLIHYSYGVNSTEKGDLSSESTVSRIRTEHFPLTLESARPSHTSQYLCASSLSGGADTQYFGPGTRLTVL.

This clone was recorded a few times. J is TRBJ2-3 and V is TRBV28, with a tentative D call TRBD2 (6 bases). V lost 4 bases, J lost 2 bases, and 13 bases lay in between. The CDR3 is made up of 15 amino acids. Germline CDR1 reads MDHEN; CDR2 reads SYDVKM. The CDR3 nucleotides read TGTGCCAGCAGTTCCCACGGGACTTCCACAGATACGCAGTATTTT. Translated: CASSSHGTSTDTQYF.

V and J are TRBV5-1 and TRBJ2-3; 10 positions agree with TRBD2. The CDR3 has 17 amino acids. With 0 bases clipped from V and 5 bases from J, the junction kept 9 bases outside the gene matches. Germline assignment: CDR1 SGHRS and CDR2 YFSETQ. CDR3 in DNA: TGCGCCAGCAGCTTGGCCTTTATAGCGGGGGGTTTAGATACGCAGTATTTT. It specifies CASSLAFIAGGLDTQYF.

This clone was found a few times. CDR3 sequence (DNA): TGTGCCTGGAGTGTACCCGTAAGGACGGCGATGGGTTCACCCCTCCACTTT. This gives the protein CAWSVPVRTAMGSPLHF. This chain joins TRBV30 and TRBJ1-6; D is ambiguous. Germline-derived CDR1 and CDR2 are GTSNPN and SVGIG (reference sequence). With 0 bases removed from V and 9 bases from J, the gap between germline ends came to 21 bases. This CDR3 spans 17 amino acids.

The gene calls are TRBV15 and TRBJ2-3, with D possibly TRBD1 on 5 matching bases. This CDR3 region has 14 residues. V was shortened by 5 bases and J by 3 bases, with 12 bases between the two germline ends. The germline CDR1 and CDR2 sequences are LNHNV and YYDKDF (reference sequence). CDR3 nucleotides: TGTGCCACCAGCGGCAGGGTTATTACAGATACGCAGTATTTT. It specifies CATSGRVITDTQYF.

The CDR3 DNA follows: TGTGCCAGCAGGCTAACAGGGGTCAGCACAGATACGCAGTATTTT. Residues: CASRLTGVSTDTQYF. J is TRBJ2-3 and V is TRBV9, with 7 bases matching TRBD1. Trimming took 5 bases from V and 0 from J; bases not matched to a gene: 6. The CDR3 extends over 15 amino acids. The germline V gene has CDR1 SGDLS and CDR2 YYNGEE.

The chain uses TRBV5-1 and TRBJ1-2; the D is unclear. The CDR3 consists of 14 residues. In germline, CDR1 is SGHRS, CDR2 YFSETQ. With 0 bases removed from V and 0 bases from J, the gap between germline ends came to 6 bases. The CDR3 here is CASSLAQTNYGYTF. As DNA, the CDR3 is TGCGCCAGCAGCTTGGCCCAGACTAACTATGGCTACACCTTC.

The rearrangement uses TRBV18 and TRBJ1-1; 7 bases agree with TRBD1. CDR1 and CDR2 (germline): KGHSH, LQKENI. The CDR3 spans 14 residues. The ends lost 6 bases at V and 2 bases at J; junction bases unmatched: 6. The CDR3 bases are TGTGCCAGCTCGCAGGGGGGGGCAAACACTGAAGCTTTCTTT. It codes for CASSQGGANTEAFF.

The V and J genes are TRBV7-2 and TRBJ2-1, with D tentatively TRBD2 (5 bases). Germline V gene sequence: CDR1 SGHTA, CDR2 FQGNSA. V shed 4 bases and J shed 3 bases, with 19 bases lying between them. The CDR3 consists of 17 residues. The CDR3, as DNA: TGTGCCAGCAGCTACGACTCTGATCTGGGAGTCTACAATGAGCAGTTCTTC. It is translated as CASSYDSDLGVYNEQFF.

The chain is built from TRBV7-2 and TRBJ1-2; D remains unclear. CDR3 length equals 13 residues. Germline V gene lookup returns CDR1 SGHTA and CDR2 FQGNSA. The V gene lost 4 bases and the J gene lost 8 bases, with 14 bases spanning the gap. CDR3 region: CASSSRIPEGYTF. DNA of the CDR3: TGTGCCAGCAGCTCCCGGATCCCTGAGGGCTACACCTTC.

This clone was found a few times. The chain combines TRBV7-9 with TRBJ2-5; 8 bases line up with TRBD2. The length of the CDR3 is 14 residues. The ends lost 5 bases at V and 4 bases at J; junction bases unmatched: 6. CDR1 SEHNR and CDR2 FQNEAQ come from the germline V gene (reference sequence). CDR3 coding DNA: TGTGCCAGCAGCAGAGGACTAGCAGCAGAGACCCAGTACTTC. As protein: CASSRGLAAETQYF. The full variable domain, rest sourced from reference TRBV7-9 and TRBJ2-5, is DTGVSQNPRHKITKRGQNVTFRCDPISEHNRLYWYRQTLGQGPEFLTYFQNEAQLEKSRLLSDRFSAERPKGSFSTLEIQRTEQGDSAMYLCASSRGLAAETQYFGPGTRLLVL.

The V gene is TRBV5-1, the J gene TRBJ2-1; 14 nucleotides line up with TRBD2. The CDR3 spans 16 residues. The J segment lost 9 bases and the V segment lost 4 bases, leaving 9 bases of the junction unmatched. Germline lookup yields CDR1 SGHRS and CDR2 YFSETQ. CDR3 loop: CASSTGGTSGSIEQFF. CDR3 DNA sequence: TGCGCCAGCAGCACAGGAGGGACTAGCGGGAGTATTGAGCAGTTCTTC.

Here the CDR3 DNA reads TGTGCCAGCAGCGGACTAGCGGGGGAGCCCGCGCAGTATTTT. It translates to CASSGLAGEPAQYF. The V gene is TRBV6-1, the J gene TRBJ2-3, with 13 bases identical to TRBD2. CDR1 and CDR2 from the germline V gene are MNHNS and SASEGT. This CDR3 has 14 residues. Trimming cost V 6 bases and J 10 bases; bases outside gene matches: 7.

This clone has just a few counts. The rearrangement links TRBV29-1 to TRBJ1-1; D remains ambiguous. The CDR3 is 12 residues long. The germline CDR1 and CDR2 sequences are SQVTM and ANQGSEA. V dropped 5 bases and J dropped 1 base, with 8 bases sitting between them. This chain's CDR3 is CSVWYENTEAFF. The CDR3 nucleotides are TGCAGCGTTTGGTACGAGAACACTGAAGCTTTCTTT.

The rearrangement joins TRBV29-1 to TRBJ2-1, with a possible D match to TRBD1 (5 bases). The length of the CDR3 is 14 residues. With 6 bases removed from V and 0 bases from J, the gap between germline ends came to 12 bases. Germline assignment: CDR1 SQVTM and CDR2 ANQGSEA. This CDR3 reads CSVQTVSSYNEQFF. As DNA, the CDR3 is TGCAGCGTCCAGACAGTGAGCTCCTACAATGAGCAGTTCTTC.

The chain combines TRBV11-2 with TRBJ2-1; D gene unclear. The ends were cut back, 5 bases at V and 8 bases at J, with 13 bases in the middle. The CDR3 extends over 13 amino acids. Germline lookup yields CDR1 SGHAT and CDR2 FQNNGV. The CDR3: CASSPSTGYEQFF. The CDR3 region has the DNA TGTGCCAGCAGCCCGTCGACGGGCTATGAGCAGTTCTTC.

The V call is TRBV12-5, the J call TRBJ2-5, with 7 bases identical to TRBD2. The V and J ends lost 6 bases and 4 bases, in that order; junction bases with no gene match: 8. The CDR3 runs to 14 residues. Germline V gene sequence: CDR1 LGHNT, CDR2 FRNRAP. In nucleotides, the CDR3 is TGTGCTAGTGGCACTACGGGACTACTAGAGACCCAGTACTTC. Its protein product is CASGTTGLLETQYF.

This chain connects TRBV6-1 to TRBJ2-7; 7 bases map to TRBD1. Germline V gene data show CDR1 as MNHNS and CDR2 as SASEGT. V shed 5 bases and J 5 bases; nucleotides not matched to a gene: 12. The CDR3 is 15 residues long. As DNA, the CDR3 is TGTGCCAGCAGTTTAGAGGGGGCGGTTTGGAACGAGCAGTACTTC. It codes for CASSLEGAVWNEQYF.

This sequence joins TRBV11-1 and TRBJ2-1; 10 bases line up with TRBD1. The V gene end was trimmed by 3 bases and the J gene end by 5 bases; junction bases not matched to a gene: 4. The CDR3 runs 15 residues. Germline lookup yields CDR1 SGHAT and CDR2 FQDESV (reference sequence). The DNA for the CDR3 is TGTGCCAGCAGCTTGGGACAGGGGTTAAACAATGAGCAGTTCTTC. It yields the protein CASSLGQGLNNEQFF.

V usage is TRBV2 and J usage is TRBJ1-3; D gene uncertain. Between the trimmed V and J ends, which lost 8 bases and 0 bases, there was a span of 5 bases. This CDR3 has 12 residues. Germline V gene lookup returns CDR1 SNHLY and CDR2 FYNNEI. CDR3 in amino acids: CASVGSGNTIYF. The CDR3 DNA reads TGTGCCAGCGTGGGCTCTGGAAACACCATATATTTT. The complete variable domain, with remaining parts taken from reference TRBV2 and TRBJ1-3, reads EPEVTQTPSHQVTQMGQEVILRCVPISNHLYFYWYRQILGQKVEFLVSFYNNEISEKSEIFDDQFSVERPDGSNFTLKIRSTKLEDSAMYFCASVGSGNTIYFGEGSWLTVV.